Listed below are T cell receptor beta chains from one sample, sequenced in a study of CD8 T cells in Susac syndrome. TCRdb used MiXCR to reprocess the immunoSEQ multiplex PCR reads, holding one entry per CDR3 protein. The repertoire has 77,000 or so distinct CDR3 sequences, about 95% of them found once; the top ten carry about 0.38%. Material for sequencing was CD8+ T cells from PBMCs. These receptors all come from a human donor with multiple sclerosis. CDR3s include the opening cysteine and the closing phenylalanine or tryptophan. D genes are given only for firm matches. Clone size appears in some rows only: once, few, many, or a class for an expanded clone.

j_gene | d_gene | v_gene | abundance | CDR3nt | CDR3aa
TRBJ2-7 | TRBD1 | TRBV7-9 | NA | TGTGCCAGCAGCTCAATGACAGGGCTTCCCAACGAGCAGTACTTC | CASSSMTGLPNEQYF
TRBJ1-1 | TRBD1 | TRBV12-3/TRBV12-4 | NA | TGTGCCAGCAGACAGGGGGTAGTGGAAGCTTTCTTT | CASRQGVVEAFF
TRBJ2-1 | NA | TRBV3-1 | NA | TGTGCCAGCAGCCCGATTGGAGGTAGCTCCTACAATGAGCAGTTCTTC | CASSPIGGSSYNEQFF
TRBJ1-2 | NA | TRBV12-3/TRBV12-4 | NA | TGTGCCAGCAGTTTATGGGTTGAAAATGGCTACACCTTC | CASSLWVENGYTF
TRBJ1-2 | TRBD1 | TRBV7-2 | NA | TGTGCCAGCAGCTTCGAGGGGACAGGACTCAACTATGGCTACACCTTC | CASSFEGTGLNYGYTF
TRBJ2-3 | NA | TRBV15 | NA | TGTGCCACCAGGGGCGGGTCAGGCACAGATACGCAGTATTTT | CATRGGSGTDTQYF
TRBJ1-1 | NA | TRBV2 | NA | TGTGCCAGCAGTCTTCATTATAGAGACACTGAAGCTTTCTTT | CASSLHYRDTEAFF
TRBJ2-3 | TRBD2 | TRBV27 | NA | TGTGCCACAGCGGGGGGGTGGGACGGCACAGATACGCAGTATTTT | CATAGGWDGTDTQYF
TRBJ2-7 | NA | TRBV12-5 | NA | TGTGCTAGTGGTTTGAATTACGAGCAGTACTTC | CASGLNYEQYF
TRBJ1-5 | TRBD1 | TRBV2 | NA | TGTGCCAGCAGTAAGAGGGGGCGCGAGTTGAGACAGCCCCAGCATTTT | CASSKRGRELRQPQHF
TRBJ1-5 | NA | TRBV6-2/TRBV6-3 | NA | TGTGCCACATACACGTACCGTCCGGGGACCTTTAGCAATCAGCCCCAGCATTTT | CATYTYRPGTFSNQPQHF
TRBJ2-7 | NA | TRBV13 | once | TGTGCCAGCAGCACCCTTACGCGGGAGCAGTACTTC | CASSTLTREQYF
TRBJ2-1 | TRBD2 | TRBV10-3 | NA | TGTGCCATCAGAAGGACTAGCGGGACTGGTGAGCAGTTCTTC | CAIRRTSGTGEQFF
TRBJ2-1 | NA | TRBV29-1 | NA | TGCAGCGTTGAATGGGCTAACGAGCAGTTCTTC | CSVEWANEQFF
TRBJ1-1 | NA | TRBV6-2/TRBV6-3 | once | TGTGCCAGCAGTTACGGGATCGAAGGGTCTGAAGCTTTCTTT | CASSYGIEGSEAFF
TRBJ1-5 | NA | TRBV29-1 | NA | TGCAGCGTTGGGGTAGGCAATCAGCCCCAGCATTTT | CSVGVGNQPQHF
TRBJ2-7 | TRBD1 | TRBV5-4 | NA | TGTGCCAGCAGCACCAGGACAGGGGCCGAGCAGTACTTC | CASSTRTGAEQYF
TRBJ1-2 | NA | TRBV30 | NA | TGTGCCTGGAGTGTACCCCTCGGGCAGCGGCGTAGGGGGTATGGCTACACCTTC | CAWSVPLGQRRRGYGYTF
TRBJ1-1 | NA | TRBV4-1 | NA | TGCGCCAGCAGCCAAGACCCAGGAGCTCCTGAAGCTTTCTTT | CASSQDPGAPEAFF
TRBJ2-5 | NA | TRBV3-1 | once | TGTGCCAGCAGCCAAGATTGGGCCCAAGGAAGGGAGACCCAGTACTTC | CASSQDWAQGRETQYF
TRBJ1-4 | NA | TRBV29-1 | NA | TGCAGCGCATTACAGGGAACTAATGAAAAACTGTTTTTT | CSALQGTNEKLFF
TRBJ2-5 | NA | TRBV7-2 | NA | TGTGCCAGCAGCTTTCCAAAAGAGACCCAGTACTTC | CASSFPKETQYF
TRBJ2-7 | TRBD1 | TRBV27 | NA | TGTGCCAGCAGCCTTCAGGGGGATGGGTTCCGGCACGAGCAGTACTTC | CASSLQGDGFRHEQYF
TRBJ1-4 | NA | TRBV4-3 | NA | TGCGCCAGCAGCCATGAAACAGAGACAGAATATGAAAAACTGTTTTTT | CASSHETETEYEKLFF
TRBJ2-1 | TRBD2 | TRBV27 | NA | TGTGCCAGCAGGGCTAGCGGTAGCTCCTACAATGAGCAGTTCTTC | CASRASGSSYNEQFF
TRBJ2-1 | NA | TRBV29-1 | once | TGCAGCGCCCCCAGCAGGGAAGTTTCTAGATCCTACAATGAGCAGTTCTTC | CSAPSREVSRSYNEQFF
TRBJ2-7 | NA | TRBV11-1 | NA | TGTGCCAGCAAAAAGCCGGACAGCTACGAGCAGTACTTC | CASKKPDSYEQYF
TRBJ2-7 | NA | TRBV4-2 | NA | TGTGCCAGCAGCCAAGAGTCGGCCAGCCCCTACGAGCAGTACTTC | CASSQESASPYEQYF
TRBJ2-1 | NA | TRBV12-3/TRBV12-4 | few | TGTGCCAGCAGTTCGGACTACAATGAGCAGTTCTTC | CASSSDYNEQFF
TRBJ1-2 | NA | TRBV12-3/TRBV12-4 | NA | TGTGCCAGCAGATCGCCTGGGGTTCGCTATGGCTACACCTTC | CASRSPGVRYGYTF
TRBJ1-1 | NA | TRBV7-2 | NA | TGTGCCAGCAGCCTCCGAGGAGGGGAAACAGTTGAAGCTTTCTTT | CASSLRGGETVEAFF
TRBJ2-7 | TRBD2 | TRBV4-1 | NA | TGCGCCAGCAGCCAAACCAGCGGGGACTCCTACGAGCAGTACTTC | CASSQTSGDSYEQYF
TRBJ2-7 | TRBD2 | TRBV18 | NA | TGTGCCAGCTCACCGGGGGAGGGGCCCACCTACGAGCAGTACTTC | CASSPGEGPTYEQYF
TRBJ2-7 | NA | TRBV9 | NA | TGTGCCAGCAGCGGCTCAGAGGGTTCCTACGAGCAGTACTTC | CASSGSEGSYEQYF
TRBJ1-1 | NA | TRBV6-1 | NA | TGTGCCAGCAGTTCCCAAGACACTGAAGCTTTCTTT | CASSSQDTEAFF
TRBJ1-5 | NA | TRBV12-3/TRBV12-4 | NA | TGTGCCAGCAGTTTAGGGCAAGAGGCAGGGGCCGGTCAGCCCCAGCATTTT | CASSLGQEAGAGQPQHF